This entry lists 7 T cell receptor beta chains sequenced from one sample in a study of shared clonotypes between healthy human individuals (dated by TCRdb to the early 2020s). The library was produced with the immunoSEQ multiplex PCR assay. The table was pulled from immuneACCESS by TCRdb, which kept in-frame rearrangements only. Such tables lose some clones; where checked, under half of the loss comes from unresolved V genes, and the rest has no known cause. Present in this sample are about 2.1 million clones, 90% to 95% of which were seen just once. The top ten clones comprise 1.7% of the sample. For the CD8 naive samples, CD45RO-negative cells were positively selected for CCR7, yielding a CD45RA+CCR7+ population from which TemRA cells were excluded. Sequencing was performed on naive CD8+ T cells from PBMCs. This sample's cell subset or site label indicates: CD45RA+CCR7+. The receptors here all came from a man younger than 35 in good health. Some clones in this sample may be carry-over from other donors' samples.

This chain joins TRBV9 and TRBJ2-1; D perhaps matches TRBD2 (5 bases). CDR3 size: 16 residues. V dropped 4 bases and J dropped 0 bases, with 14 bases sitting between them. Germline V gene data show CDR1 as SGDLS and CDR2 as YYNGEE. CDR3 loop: CASSSRLTPSYNEQFF. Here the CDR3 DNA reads TGTGCCAGCAGCTCAAGACTAACCCCCTCCTACAATGAGCAGTTCTTC.

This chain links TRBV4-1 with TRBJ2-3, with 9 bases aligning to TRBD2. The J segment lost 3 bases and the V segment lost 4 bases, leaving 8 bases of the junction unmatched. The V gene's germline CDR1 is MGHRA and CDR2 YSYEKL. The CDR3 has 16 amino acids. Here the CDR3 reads CASSRILAGRTDTQYF. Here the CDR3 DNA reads TGCGCCAGCAGCCGCATTCTAGCGGGAAGAACAGATACGCAGTATTTT.

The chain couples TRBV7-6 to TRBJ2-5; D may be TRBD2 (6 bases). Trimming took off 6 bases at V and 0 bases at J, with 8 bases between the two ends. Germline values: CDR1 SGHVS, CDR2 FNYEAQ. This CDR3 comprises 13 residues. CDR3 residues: CASSGGYQETQYF. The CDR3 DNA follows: TGTGCCAGCAGTGGAGGGTACCAAGAGACCCAGTACTTC.

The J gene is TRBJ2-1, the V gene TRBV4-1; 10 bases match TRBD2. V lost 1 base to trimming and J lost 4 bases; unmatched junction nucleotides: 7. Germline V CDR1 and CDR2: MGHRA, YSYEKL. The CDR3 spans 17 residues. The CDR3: CASSQAVGLASYNEQFF. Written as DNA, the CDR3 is TGCGCCAGCAGCCAAGCAGTGGGACTAGCGAGTTACAATGAGCAGTTCTTC.

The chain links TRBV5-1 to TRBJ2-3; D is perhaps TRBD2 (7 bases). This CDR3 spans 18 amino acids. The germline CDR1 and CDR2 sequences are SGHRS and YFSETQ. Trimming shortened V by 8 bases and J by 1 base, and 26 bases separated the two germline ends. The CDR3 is CARRGRTYKRERTDTQYF. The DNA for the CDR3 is TGCGCCAGGAGGGGGAGAACTTATAAGCGGGAACGCACAGATACGCAGTATTTT.

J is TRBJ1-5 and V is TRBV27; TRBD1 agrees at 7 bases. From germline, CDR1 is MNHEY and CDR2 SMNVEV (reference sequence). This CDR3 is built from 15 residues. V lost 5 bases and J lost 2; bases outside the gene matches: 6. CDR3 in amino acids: CASSVTGAGNQPQHF. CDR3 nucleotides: TGTGCCAGCAGTGTTACAGGGGCGGGCAATCAGCCCCAGCATTTT.

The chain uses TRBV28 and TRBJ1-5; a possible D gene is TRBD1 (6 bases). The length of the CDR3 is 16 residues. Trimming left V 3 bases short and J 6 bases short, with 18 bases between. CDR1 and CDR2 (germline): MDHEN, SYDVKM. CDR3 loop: CASSFLGQGIGQPQHF. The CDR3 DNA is TGTGCCAGCAGTTTCTTAGGGCAGGGGATAGGTCAGCCCCAGCATTTT.